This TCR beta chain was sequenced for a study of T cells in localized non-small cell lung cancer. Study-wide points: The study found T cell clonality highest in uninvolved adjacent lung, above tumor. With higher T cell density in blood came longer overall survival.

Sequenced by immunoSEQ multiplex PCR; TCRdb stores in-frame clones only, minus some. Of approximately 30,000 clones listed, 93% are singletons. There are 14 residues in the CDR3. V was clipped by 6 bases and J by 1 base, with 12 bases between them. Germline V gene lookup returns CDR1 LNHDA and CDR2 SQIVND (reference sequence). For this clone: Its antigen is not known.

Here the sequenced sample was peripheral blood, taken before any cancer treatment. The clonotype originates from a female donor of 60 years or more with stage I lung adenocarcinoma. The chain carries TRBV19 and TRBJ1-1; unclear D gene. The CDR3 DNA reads TGTGCCAGTAGATATGATAGAAAGAACACTGAAGCTTTCTTT. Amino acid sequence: CASRYDRKNTEAFF.